This T cell receptor beta chain was recorded in a study of blood T cell repertoires in COVID-19. Measured with immunoSEQ multiplex PCR; TCRdb has only the in-frame clones, and not every one. The repertoire consists of 100,000 to 150,000 clones, with around 90% occurring once and the leading ten covering under 4.5%. CDR1 is SGHRS, CDR2 YFSETQ, per germline. The ends lost 4 bases at V and 2 bases at J; junction bases unmatched: 5. The CDR3 is made up of 14 amino acids. Sequenced: peripheral blood. The TCR originated in a man in his fifties with active COVID-19. The rearrangement uses TRBV5-1 and TRBJ1-1, with 7 nucleotides matching TRBD1. The CDR3: CASSGTGENTEAFF. The CDR3 DNA sequence: TGCGCCAGCAGCGGAACAGGGGAAAACACTGAAGCTTTCTTT.